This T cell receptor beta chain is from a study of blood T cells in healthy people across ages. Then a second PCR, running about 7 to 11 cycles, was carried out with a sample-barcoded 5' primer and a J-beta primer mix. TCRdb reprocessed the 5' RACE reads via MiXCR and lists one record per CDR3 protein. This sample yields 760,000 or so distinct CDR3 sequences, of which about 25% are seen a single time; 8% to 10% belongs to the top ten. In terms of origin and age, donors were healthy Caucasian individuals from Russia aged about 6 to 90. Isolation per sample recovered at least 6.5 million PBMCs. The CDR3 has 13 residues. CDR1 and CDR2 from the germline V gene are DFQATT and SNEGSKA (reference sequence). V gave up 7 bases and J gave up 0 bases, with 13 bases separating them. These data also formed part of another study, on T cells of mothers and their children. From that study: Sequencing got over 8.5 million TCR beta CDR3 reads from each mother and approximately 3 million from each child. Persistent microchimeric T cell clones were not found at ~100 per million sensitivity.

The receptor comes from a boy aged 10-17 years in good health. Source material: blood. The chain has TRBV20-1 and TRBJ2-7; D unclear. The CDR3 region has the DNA TGCAGTGGGGTCGGCACCGACTCCTACGAGCAGTACTTC. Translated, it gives CSGVGTDSYEQYF.